The 30 T cell receptor beta chains given below trace back to one sample, sequenced in a study of T cell responses to AZD1222 COVID-19 vaccine. Generated by immunoSEQ multiplex PCR, the TCRdb table keeps only in-frame clones and is missing some. The table has about 110,000 clones, about nine tenths seen once. Sample: peripheral blood, taken on day 0 of AZD1222 vaccination. The source of these receptors is an adult in good health.

The rearrangement links TRBV7-3 to TRBJ2-1, with 9 bases identical to TRBD1. Per the germline V gene, CDR1 is SGHTA and CDR2 is FQGTGA. The CDR3 covers 15 residues. J was trimmed by 9 bases and V by 3 bases; bases with no gene match: 9. CDR3 sequence: CASSFAGQGSSEQFF. Here the CDR3 DNA reads TGTGCCAGCAGCTTTGCGGGACAGGGTTCTAGTGAGCAGTTCTTC.

The chain couples TRBV25-1 to TRBJ1-2; D gene uncertain. Germline assignment: CDR1 MGHDK and CDR2 SYGVNS. This CDR3 comprises 14 residues. V gave up 4 bases and J gave up 5 bases, with 14 bases separating them. CDR3 sequence: CASSGTPAHYGYTF. The CDR3 nucleotides read TGTGCCAGCAGTGGAACCCCGGCCCATTATGGCTACACCTTC.

Worth noting for this clone: Distinct nucleotide sequences in the sample also encode this CDR3. J is TRBJ1-2 and V is TRBV12-3 or TRBV12-4; possibly TRBD1 for D (6 bases). The CDR3 length is 13 residues. Between the trimmed V and J ends, which lost 4 bases and 4 bases, there was a span of 10 bases. The CDR3 protein is CASSSGQPYGYTF. CDR3 coding DNA: TGTGCCAGCAGTTCCGGACAGCCCTATGGCTACACCTTC.

V and J are TRBV15 and TRBJ1-2, with unresolved D. CDR3 size: 13 residues. Germline V lookup: CDR1 LNHNV, CDR2 YYDKDF (reference sequence). The ends were cut back, 1 base at V and 8 bases at J, with 11 bases in the middle. CDR3 region: CATSRGQPAGYTF. CDR3 sequence (DNA): TGTGCCACCAGCAGAGGTCAGCCAGCGGGCTACACCTTC.

The chain has TRBV30 and TRBJ1-2; 7 bases map to TRBD1. Germline trimming cut 5 bases from V and 4 bases from J; bases unmatched to any gene: 10. Germline CDR1 reads GTSNPN; CDR2 reads SVGIG (reference sequence). This CDR3 spans 14 amino acids. The CDR3 reads CAWSEDRRVYGYTF. In DNA form, the CDR3 reads TGTGCCTGGTCCGAGGACAGGCGTGTCTATGGCTACACCTTC.

In this sample, this clone turned up once. This chain joins TRBV1 and TRBJ1-1; the table calls TRBD1, which could not be checked here. TRBV1 constitutes a pseudogene. This CDR3 has 20 residues. The CDR3 nucleotides read TGCACCAGCAGCCAAGGCGCTTTGTCCGGGACAGCTGTTTCCCTGTTCGAAGCTTTCTTT. Residues: CTSSQGALSGTAVSLFEAFF.

This chain links TRBV30 with TRBJ1-2; 10 bases match TRBD1. From germline, CDR1 is GTSNPN and CDR2 SVGIG (reference sequence). This CDR3 comprises 16 residues. Trimming removed 3 bases from V and 2 bases from J; junction bases left unmatched: 9. DNA of the CDR3: TGTGCCTGGAGGCCCCGGACAGGGGGATTCAACTATGGCTACACCTTC. Encoded protein: CAWRPRTGGFNYGYTF.

This clone came up once. The rearrangement links TRBV6-2 or TRBV6-3 to TRBJ2-3, with TRBD2 as a possible D gene (5 bases). V was cut by 2 bases and J by 3 bases, with 6 bases left in between. This CDR3 spans 13 amino acids. Germline assignment: CDR1 MNHEY and CDR2 SVGEGT. CDR3 sequence (DNA): TGTGCCAGCAGTTACCGGGGTACAGATACGCAGTATTTT. Translated, it gives CASSYRGTDTQYF.

J is TRBJ2-7 and V is TRBV5-3; D is possibly TRBD1 (6 bases). TRBV5-3 is treated as an ORF (open reading frame) with a function not yet certain. The CDR3 is 16 residues long. The V gene lost 3 bases and the J gene lost 5 bases, with 21 bases spanning the gap. CDR3 DNA: TGTGCCAGAAGCTCGGACAGACAGGACCCTTTGGACGAGCAGTACTTC. Translating it yields CARSSDRQDPLDEQYF.

J is TRBJ2-5 and V is TRBV7-9, with TRBD2 matching over 8 bases. The CDR3 sequence is 15 residues long. Germline V lookup: CDR1 SEHNR, CDR2 FQNEAQ (reference sequence). Trimming removed 4 bases from V and 4 bases from J; junction bases left unmatched: 8. CDR3 coding DNA: TGTGCCAGCAGCTCTCGAGCGGGGGCGGCAGAGACCCAGTACTTC. Its protein is CASSSRAGAAETQYF.

The chain uses TRBV5-6 and TRBJ1-6; D remains unclear. Germline loops: CDR1 SGHDT, CDR2 YYEEEE. Trimming removed 1 base from V and 10 bases from J, with 18 bases in between. CDR3 length equals 16 residues. For the CDR3, the DNA is TGTGCCAGCAGCTTGTCATTCGGCCAAGTCGAGTCACCCCTCCACTTT. Its protein is CASSLSFGQVESPLHF. Full variable domain (remainder filled in from reference TRBV5-6 and TRBJ1-6): DAGVTQSPTHLIKTRGQQVTLRCSPKSGHDTVSWYQQALGQGPQFIFQYYEEEERQRGNFPDRFSGHQFPNYSSELNVNALLLGDSALYLCASSLSFGQVESPLHFGNGTRLTVT.

The V gene is TRBV6-5, the J gene TRBJ1-2; the D gene is possibly TRBD1 (6 bases). The CDR3 totals 13 residues. Looked up from germline, CDR1 is MNHEY and CDR2 is SVGAGI. The V end was cut by 6 bases, the J end by 2 bases, with 10 bases between. For the CDR3, the DNA is TGTGCCAGCAGCCCACAGGGCAACTATGGCTACACCTTC. Its translation is CASSPQGNYGYTF.

The CDR3: CASTRESGGVIPEAFF. The CDR3 nucleotides are TGTGCCAGCACCAGAGAGTCGGGGGGTGTGATACCTGAAGCTTTCTTT. The chain combines TRBV18 with TRBJ1-1; weak D call: TRBD1 (5 bases). The CDR3 consists of 16 residues. Trimming shortened V by 8 bases and J by 6 bases, and 25 bases separated the two germline ends. Per germline, CDR1 KGHSH and CDR2 LQKENI.

This chain joins TRBV19 and TRBJ1-3; no clear D gene. This CDR3 spans 13 amino acids. The V gene lost 7 bases and the J gene lost 0 bases, with 7 bases spanning the gap. In germline, CDR1 is LNHDA, CDR2 SQIVND (reference sequence). The CDR3 spells CASKRVSGNTIYF. CDR3 nucleotides: TGTGCCAGTAAAAGAGTCTCTGGAAACACCATATATTTT.

The CDR3 sequence is CASFSRGSAKNIQYF. CDR3 DNA sequence: TGTGCCAGTTTTTCTCGAGGATCAGCCAAAAACATTCAGTACTTC. The rearrangement links TRBV28 to TRBJ2-4; D gene uncertain. This CDR3 is 15 amino acids long. Germline assignment: CDR1 MDHEN and CDR2 SYDVKM. Trimming took 9 bases from V and 0 from J, leaving 15 bases between them.

The rearrangement uses TRBV18 and TRBJ1-2; D not resolved. The CDR3 sequence is 13 residues long. Trimming shortened V by 3 bases and J by 8 bases, and 13 bases separated the two germline ends. Looked up from germline, CDR1 is KGHSH and CDR2 is LQKENI. The CDR3 spells CASSPSEENGYTF. The CDR3 DNA sequence: TGTGCCAGCTCACCGAGTGAAGAAAACGGCTACACCTTC.

The chain has TRBV10-1 and TRBJ2-7; 12 bases are a match to TRBD2. Germline assignment: CDR1 WNHNN and CDR2 SYGVQD (reference sequence). The CDR3 length is 15 residues. With V trimmed by 2 bases and J by 2 bases, 1 base remained unmatched. The CDR3 here is CASSEGLAGPYEQYF. The CDR3 region has the DNA TGCGCCAGCAGTGAGGGACTAGCGGGACCCTACGAGCAGTACTTC.

The chain has TRBV27 and TRBJ1-2, with D maybe TRBD1 (6 bases). The CDR3 spans 15 residues. The germline V gene has CDR1 MNHEY and CDR2 SMNVEV (reference sequence). Trimming left V 5 bases short and J 2 bases short, with 15 bases between. The CDR3 DNA is TGTGCCAGCAGTCACGGGGGGGCTTTAAACTATGGCTACACCTTC. Translating it yields CASSHGGALNYGYTF.

Only one count was recorded for this clone. V usage is TRBV29-1 and J usage is TRBJ2-7; D unclear. The DNA end is a closer match to TRBJ2-1, so the J assignment may be wrong. The CDR3 sequence is 13 residues long. From germline, CDR1 is SQVTM and CDR2 ANQGSEA. CDR3 protein: CSVDSNNRNEQFF. The CDR3 DNA reads TGCAGCGTTGACTCGAACAACCGGAATGAGCAGTTCTTC.

V and J are TRBV11-2 and TRBJ2-3, with 8 bases identical to TRBD2. Germline V gene lookup returns CDR1 SGHAT and CDR2 FQNNGV. The trim removed 5 bases at V and 4 bases at J, leaving 8 bases unmatched. CDR3 length: 15 amino acids. CDR3 DNA sequence: TGTGCCAGCAGCCCTCTCGGGGGGGATTCAGATACGCAGTATTTT. Protein sequence: CASSPLGGDSDTQYF.

The chain joins TRBV7-9 to TRBJ1-1, with D uncertain. The ends were cut back, 6 bases at V and 1 base at J, with 9 bases in the middle. The CDR3 covers 13 residues. Per germline, CDR1 SEHNR and CDR2 FQNEAQ (reference sequence). The CDR3 protein is CASRKTGNTEAFF. In nucleotides, the CDR3 is TGTGCCAGCAGGAAGACGGGGAACACTGAAGCTTTCTTT.

The chain joins TRBV30 to TRBJ2-1; tentatively, D is TRBD2 (6 bases). Germline loops: CDR1 GTSNPN, CDR2 SVGIG (reference sequence). The CDR3 runs to 12 residues. Trimming took 0 bases from V and 9 from J, leaving 9 bases between them. CDR3 residues: CAWSVRGGEQFF. CDR3 nucleotide sequence: TGTGCCTGGAGTGTGCGGGGAGGTGAGCAGTTCTTC. The variable domain in full, with the rest retrieved from reference TRBV30 and TRBJ2-1, is SQTIHQWPATLVQPVGSPLSLECTVEGTSNPNLYWYRQAAGRGLQLLFYSVGIGQISSEVPQNLSASRPQDRQFILSSKKLLLSDSGFYLCAWSVRGGEQFFGPGTRLTVL.

This clone was observed a handful of times. The chain combines TRBV6-5 with TRBJ2-7; D remains ambiguous. The CDR3 consists of 13 residues. V was shortened by 6 bases and J by 3 bases, with 12 bases between the two germline ends. The V gene's germline CDR1 is MNHEY and CDR2 SVGAGI. The CDR3 protein is CASSLLRHYEQYF. The DNA for the CDR3 is TGTGCCAGCAGCCTACTTAGGCACTACGAGCAGTACTTC.

The rearrangement links TRBV6-5 to TRBJ2-1; D call uncertain. Germline CDR1 MNHEY, CDR2 SVGAGI. The CDR3 extends over 15 amino acids. Trimming cost V 4 bases and J 7 bases, with 17 bases left between them. CDR3 DNA sequence: TGTGCCAGCAGTTCCTCATGGGTGACCGGGAATGAGCAGTTCTTC. Residues: CASSSSWVTGNEQFF.

The chain is built from TRBV4-1 and TRBJ1-2; a weak D match, TRBD1 (5 bases). Trimming removed 6 bases from V and 6 bases from J, with 20 bases in between. CDR1 is MGHRA and CDR2 is YSYEKL in the germline V gene. CDR3 length: 15 amino acids. As DNA, the CDR3 is TGCGCCAGCAGTCTCTGGGGGGAGGCGAAAAATGGCTACACCTTC. It encodes CASSLWGEAKNGYTF.

This chain joins TRBV6-5 and TRBJ1-4; 9 bases map to TRBD1. This CDR3 contains 14 residues. Losses at the gene ends were 5 bases for V and 9 bases for J; bases not matched to a gene: 7. The germline gives CDR1 MNHEY, CDR2 SVGAGI. As DNA, the CDR3 is TGTGCCAGCAGTCGACAGGGGGGAACCCAAAAACTGTTTTTT. The encoded protein is CASSRQGGTQKLFF.

V gene TRBV5-6 combines with J gene TRBJ1-2; unclear D gene. This CDR3 has 13 residues. V was trimmed by 5 bases and J by 6 bases, leaving 14 bases between them. CDR1 SGHDT and CDR2 YYEEEE come from the germline V gene. The CDR3 reads CASRGEDIHGYTF. CDR3 nucleotide sequence: TGTGCCAGCAGGGGAGAGGATATCCATGGCTACACCTTC.

This rearrangement joins TRBV10-3 to TRBJ1-6, with 7 bases lining up with TRBD1. Germline lookup yields CDR1 ENHRY and CDR2 SYGVKD. The CDR3 is 14 residues long. V shed 6 bases and J 10 bases; nucleotides not matched to a gene: 9. The CDR3 coding sequence is TGTGCCATCAGAGCGACAGGGAGGGACTCACCCCTCCACTTT. This translates into CAIRATGRDSPLHF.

This rearrangement joins TRBV7-9 to TRBJ2-3; D is unresolved. CDR3 size: 11 residues. Germline loops: CDR1 SEHNR, CDR2 FQNEAQ (reference sequence). The V end lost 3 bases, the J end lost 6 bases, and 4 bases lay between the germline ends. The CDR3 sequence: CASSFRDTQYF. The DNA of the CDR3 is TGTGCCAGCAGCTTCCGGGATACGCAGTATTTT. Looking up the rest from reference TRBV7-9 and TRBJ2-3 gives the full variable domain: DTGVSQNPRHKITKRGQNVTFRCDPISEHNRLYWYRQTLGQGPEFLTYFQNEAQLEKSRLLSDRFSAERPKGSFSTLEIQRTEQGDSAMYLCASSFRDTQYFGPGTRLTVL.

The J gene is TRBJ2-3, the V gene TRBV7-6; D is possibly TRBD1 (5 bases). There are 13 residues in the CDR3. V shed 5 bases and J shed 5 bases, with 11 bases lying between them. Germline V gene data show CDR1 as SGHVS and CDR2 as FNYEAQ. The CDR3 spells CASSGRAVDTQYF. The DNA of the CDR3 is TGTGCCAGCAGCGGCAGGGCGGTAGATACGCAGTATTTT.